The 23 T cell receptor beta chains reported below all come from one sample, sequenced in a study of blood T cell repertoires in COVID-19. TCRdb's table, derived via immunoSEQ multiplex PCR, lists solely in-frame clones and lacks some. The sample shows 250,000 to 350,000 clones, 80% to 90% of them seen only once. Sequencing was done on a sample of PBMCs or T cells enriched from blood (not recorded which). The receptors originated from a woman aged 18-29 years who had recovered from COVID-19.

This clone turned up a few times. The rearrangement uses TRBV6-1 and TRBJ1-1, with a weak D call TRBD1 (5 bases). Germline V gene lookup returns CDR1 MNHNS and CDR2 SASEGT. The CDR3 covers 15 residues. Trimming pared 3 bases from V and 4 bases from J, leaving 15 bases between. The CDR3 DNA reads TGTGCCAGCAGTGAGGCTTTACCGGGGGTCACTGAAGCTTTCTTT. Translating it yields CASSEALPGVTEAFF.

This chain links TRBV5-6 with TRBJ1-4; 7 bases line up with TRBD1. Germline CDR1 reads SGHDT; CDR2 reads YYEEEE. The CDR3 has 13 residues. Unmatched junction bases numbered 5, after V lost 6 bases and J lost 6 bases. CDR3: CASNHDRDEKLFF. CDR3 nucleotide sequence: TGTGCCAGCAACCATGACAGGGATGAAAAACTGTTTTTT.

This sequence joins TRBV6-5 and TRBJ2-5; TRBD2 matches at 9 bases. The junction had 4 bases not matched to a gene; V was cut back by 7 bases and J by 1 base. The germline CDR1 and CDR2 sequences are MNHEY and SVGAGI. This CDR3 has 14 residues. CDR3 sequence reads: CASNQTSGQETQYF. Written as DNA, the CDR3 is TGTGCCAGCAATCAGACTAGCGGCCAAGAGACCCAGTACTTC.

This clone appeared once. The chain carries TRBV7-2 and TRBJ1-2, with TRBD1 as a possible D gene (6 bases). Trimming pared 7 bases from V and 5 bases from J, leaving 11 bases between. This CDR3 region has 12 residues. Per germline, CDR1 SGHTA and CDR2 FQGNSA. The CDR3 reads CASNLRGYGYTF. CDR3 nucleotide sequence: TGTGCCAGCAATTTGAGGGGGTATGGCTACACCTTC.

The chain joins TRBV4-3 to TRBJ2-7, with TRBD1 matching over 11 bases. CDR1 and CDR2 (germline): LGHNA, YSLEER. Trimming took 4 bases from V and 7 from J; bases not matched to a gene: 6. The CDR3 consists of 14 residues. CDR3 amino acids: CASSPDRGQGEQYF. For the CDR3, the DNA is TGCGCCAGCAGCCCGGACAGGGGGCAGGGGGAGCAGTACTTC.

The chain carries TRBV5-4 and TRBJ2-5; D perhaps matches TRBD1 (6 bases). This CDR3 has 13 amino acids. CDR1 is SGHNT, CDR2 YYREEE, per germline (reference sequence). Trimming removed 5 bases at V and 0 bases at J, with 8 bases between. DNA of the CDR3: TGTGCCAGCAGGGGACACAACCAAGAGACCCAGTACTTC. Its translation: CASRGHNQETQYF.

V and J are TRBV28 and TRBJ1-5; D unclear. In germline, CDR1 is MDHEN, CDR2 SYDVKM. V was trimmed by 8 bases and J by 5 bases, leaving 7 bases between them. The CDR3 has 11 residues. This CDR3 is CASGSDQPQHF. The DNA of the CDR3 is TGTGCCAGCGGTTCTGATCAGCCCCAGCATTTT.

This clone has only a few counts. This rearrangement joins TRBV5-6 to TRBJ1-2, with D perhaps matching TRBD1 (6 bases). The ends were cut back, 0 bases at V and 4 bases at J, with 22 bases in the middle. This CDR3 spans 18 amino acids. The germline CDR1 and CDR2 sequences are SGHDT and YYEEEE. This chain's CDR3 is CASSLALSYREWFYGYTF. For the CDR3, the DNA is TGTGCCAGCAGCTTGGCCCTATCCTACAGGGAATGGTTCTATGGCTACACCTTC.

J is TRBJ2-3 and V is TRBV9, with 10 bases matching TRBD2. The CDR3 totals 16 residues. Germline CDR1 and CDR2: SGDLS and YYNGEE. The V and J ends lost 0 bases and 4 bases, in that order; junction bases with no gene match: 5. CDR3 in amino acids: CASSVGRAGGADTQYF. The CDR3 nucleotides read TGTGCCAGCAGCGTAGGAAGAGCGGGAGGGGCAGATACGCAGTATTTT.

This chain joins TRBV9 and TRBJ2-3; the D gene is possibly TRBD1 (6 bases). The CDR3 length is 14 residues. The germline CDR1 and CDR2 sequences are SGDLS and YYNGEE. V was clipped by 4 bases and J by 3 bases, with 12 bases between them. The CDR3 region is CASSPGTLTDTQYF. In DNA form, the CDR3 reads TGTGCCAGCAGCCCTGGGACACTTACAGATACGCAGTATTTT.

The chain joins TRBV7-8 to TRBJ2-5, with 8 bases fitting TRBD1. The CDR3 runs to 15 residues. Looked up from germline, CDR1 is SGHVS and CDR2 is FQNEAQ. The V and J ends lost 2 bases and 5 bases, in that order; junction bases with no gene match: 7. CDR3 in DNA: TGTGCCAGCAGCTTATTTTCAGGGGGCGCGGAGACCCAGTACTTC. Its translation: CASSLFSGGAETQYF.

The chain recombines TRBV12-3 or TRBV12-4 with TRBJ1-6; D not resolved. This CDR3 has 11 residues. Deletions cut 3 bases from V and 14 bases from J, with 8 bases between. CDR3 DNA: TGTGCCAGCAGTTTTCGGGGTTCCCTCCACTTT. This gives the protein CASSFRGSLHF.

The chain has TRBV10-1 and TRBJ2-3; 10 bases match TRBD2. In germline, CDR1 is WNHNN, CDR2 SYGVQD (reference sequence). Germline trimming cut 10 bases from V and 4 bases from J; bases unmatched to any gene: 11. The CDR3 loop spans 15 amino acids. In DNA form, the CDR3 reads TGCGCCACCCGAGAGCGGGAGGGCCAGTCAGATACGCAGTATTTT. Translation gives CATREREGQSDTQYF.

The genes are TRBV9 and TRBJ1-4; the D is unclear. The CDR3 contains 15 residues. V lost 4 bases to trimming and J lost 4 bases, with 14 bases between them. The germline CDR1 and CDR2 sequences are SGDLS and YYNGEE. CDR3 residues: CASSPRGDLNEKLFF. The CDR3, as DNA: TGTGCCAGCAGCCCCCGGGGAGACCTTAATGAAAAACTGTTTTTT.

The V call is TRBV6-5, the J call TRBJ1-6; D is ambiguous. Germline V gives CDR1 MNHEY, CDR2 SVGAGI. Trimming left V 2 bases short and J 4 bases short, with 6 bases between. This CDR3 spans 14 amino acids. In DNA form, the CDR3 reads TGTGCCAGCAGTTACGAGGAGTATAATTCACCCCTCCACTTT. It encodes CASSYEEYNSPLHF.

The rearrangement uses TRBV21-1 and TRBJ2-7; the table's D gene call, TRBD2, was not cross checked with the DNA. TRBV21-1 is assigned pseudogene status. The length of the CDR3 is 15 residues. CDR3: CASSKGTLVCDEQYF. DNA of the CDR3: TGTGCCAGCAGCAAAGGAACCCTAGTCTGTGACGAGCAGTACTTC.

The chain has TRBV2 and TRBJ1-2; TRBD1 matches at 8 bases. Germline CDR1 is SNHLY and CDR2 is FYNNEI. V trimming: 1 base; J trimming: 1 base; junction bases outside the gene matches: 2. The CDR3 is made up of 15 amino acids. The CDR3 protein is CASSEGRGHNYGYTF. The DNA of the CDR3 is TGTGCCAGCAGTGAAGGCAGGGGGCATAACTATGGCTACACCTTC.

V usage is TRBV7-2 and J usage is TRBJ2-5, with D possibly TRBD1 on 6 matching bases. CDR3 size: 17 residues. The germline V and J ends were trimmed by 1 base and 2 bases, with 17 bases remaining between them. Germline V gene data show CDR1 as SGHTA and CDR2 as FQGNSA. In nucleotides, the CDR3 is TGTGCCAGCAGCTTAGGAATCGTCAGGGGCCTTCAAGAGACCCAGTACTTC. Protein: CASSLGIVRGLQETQYF. Combining the CDR3 with reference TRBV7-2 and TRBJ2-5 gives the whole variable domain GAGVSQSPSNKVTEKGKDVELRCDPISGHTALYWYRQSLGQGLEFLIYFQGNSAPDKSGLPSDRFSAERTGGSVSTLTIQRTQQEDSAVYLCASSLGIVRGLQETQYFGPGTRLLVL.

This chain connects TRBV3-1 (or the pseudogene TRBV3-2) to TRBJ2-2, with 13 positions matching TRBD2. The CDR3 has 16 residues. From germline, CDR1 is LGHDT and CDR2 YNNKEL (reference sequence). Trimming cost V 4 bases and J 7 bases; bases outside gene matches: 6. CDR3 loop: CASSPRLAGGYGELFF. As DNA, the CDR3 is TGTGCCAGCAGCCCACGACTAGCGGGAGGTTACGGGGAGCTGTTTTTT.

This sequence joins TRBV4-2 and TRBJ2-7; possibly TRBD2 for D (5 bases). Trimming removed 0 bases at V and 2 bases at J, with 14 bases between. Germline lookup yields CDR1 LGHNA and CDR2 YNFKEQ. The CDR3 is 16 amino acids. The DNA of the CDR3 is TGTGCCAGCAGCCAAGATTCGACGGGATTCCCCTACGAGCAGTACTTC. It encodes CASSQDSTGFPYEQYF.

The chain uses TRBV4-3 and TRBJ2-5, with 9 nucleotides matching TRBD2. With V trimmed by 1 base and J by 3 bases, 6 bases remained unmatched. Germline V CDR1 and CDR2: LGHNA, YSLEER. There are 16 residues in the CDR3. The CDR3 spells CASSQAWRGGEETQYF. The CDR3, as DNA: TGCGCCAGCAGCCAAGCCTGGCGGGGGGGGGAAGAGACCCAGTACTTC.

This rearrangement joins TRBV27 to TRBJ1-3; D remains ambiguous. Trimming removed 10 bases from V and 2 bases from J, with 12 bases in between. Germline assignment: CDR1 MNHEY and CDR2 SMNVEV (reference sequence). This CDR3 region has 13 residues. CDR3 sequence (DNA): TGTGCCACATGGGCAGGTACTGGAAACACCATATATTTT. Amino acid sequence: CATWAGTGNTIYF.

V is TRBV5-1 and J is TRBJ1-4; D may be TRBD1 (6 bases). The CDR3 sequence is 14 residues long. Germline V gene lookup returns CDR1 SGHRS and CDR2 YFSETQ. The germline V and J ends were trimmed by 2 bases and 8 bases, with 13 bases remaining between them. The CDR3 sequence: CASSLTGPGEKLFF. CDR3 sequence (DNA): TGCGCCAGCAGCTTAACAGGGCCAGGGGAAAAACTGTTTTTT. Full variable domain (rest looked up from reference TRBV5-1 and TRBJ1-4): KAGVTQTPRYLIKTRGQQVTLSCSPISGHRSVSWYQQTPGQGLQFLFEYFSETQRNKGNFPGRFSGRQFSNSRSEMNVSTLELGDSALYLCASSLTGPGEKLFFGSGTQLSVL.